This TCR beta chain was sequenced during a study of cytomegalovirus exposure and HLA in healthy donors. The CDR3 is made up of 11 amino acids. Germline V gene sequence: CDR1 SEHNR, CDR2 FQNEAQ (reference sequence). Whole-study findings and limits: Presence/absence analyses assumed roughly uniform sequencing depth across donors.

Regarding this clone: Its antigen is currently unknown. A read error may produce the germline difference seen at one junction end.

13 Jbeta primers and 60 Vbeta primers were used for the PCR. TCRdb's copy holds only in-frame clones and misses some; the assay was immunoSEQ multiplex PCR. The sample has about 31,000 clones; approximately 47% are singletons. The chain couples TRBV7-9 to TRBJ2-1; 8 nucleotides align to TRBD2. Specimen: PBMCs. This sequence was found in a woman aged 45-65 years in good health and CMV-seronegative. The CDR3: CSSSSEGLALF. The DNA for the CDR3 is TGTTCCAGCAGCTCCGAAGGACTAGCTCTCTTC.